Given below is one T cell receptor beta chain in context. This sample stems from a study of T cells after yellow fever vaccination. Germline-derived CDR1 and CDR2 are MNHEY and SMNVEV (reference sequence). This CDR3 is built from 14 residues. V gave up 5 bases and J gave up 3 bases, with 14 bases separating them. One entry per CDR3 protein results from TCRdb running MiXCR on the 5' RACE reads. The repertoire includes around 200,000 distinct CDR3 sequences, approximately 10% of them detected once, and 36% sits in the top ten. The clonotype comes from a man younger than 35 who received the YFV17D yellow fever vaccine. Sequenced here: CD8+ T cells sorted from PBMCs, sampled 15 days after the yellow fever booster vaccination. The chain combines TRBV27 with TRBJ2-7; D is unresolved. CDR3 sequence: CASSPQMLGYEQYV. CDR3 sequence (DNA): TGTGCCAGCAGTCCCCAAATGTTAGGCTACGAGCAGTACGTC.